Below are 15 T cell receptor beta chains sequenced from a single sample in a study of CD8 T cells in ankylosing spondylitis. Broader study findings: A motif in TCR beta, a set of several highly homologous variants, appeared characteristic of ankylosing spondylitis blood.

For these receptors, no antigen is known. TCRdb passed the 5' RACE reads through MiXCR, listing each CDR3 protein once. The sample lists some 800,000 distinct CDR3 sequences, over 9.5% occurring once. Sequencing was performed on blood, either unsorted or a sorted T cell fraction (not recorded which). The origin of the receptors is a male donor with ankylosing spondylitis.

The chain links TRBV5-6 to TRBJ1-1; 7 nucleotides agree with TRBD1. Unmatched junction bases numbered 8, after V lost 5 bases and J lost 1 base. The germline CDR1 and CDR2 sequences are SGHDT and YYEEEE. This CDR3 spans 15 amino acids. CDR3 in amino acids: CASRRRQGWNTEAFF. The CDR3 bases are TGTGCCAGCAGACGAAGACAGGGCTGGAACACTGAAGCTTTCTTT.

This chain joins TRBV7-9 and TRBJ2-7; perhaps TRBD2 as D (5 bases). CDR1 is SEHNR and CDR2 is FQNEAQ in the germline V gene (reference sequence). The V end lost 5 bases, the J end lost 7 bases, and 12 bases lay between the germline ends. The CDR3 contains 12 residues. Here the CDR3 reads CASSQRAGEQYF. CDR3 sequence (DNA): TGTGCCAGCAGCCAGAGGGCTGGGGAGCAGTACTTC.

This clonotype has a handful of counts. The chain uses TRBV29-1 and TRBJ2-1, with D possibly called TRBD1 or TRBD2 (7 bases each). With 1 base removed from V and 0 bases from J, the gap between germline ends came to 16 bases. The CDR3 runs to 17 residues. CDR1 and CDR2 (germline): SQVTM, ANQGSEA. The CDR3 sequence: CSVEGGGGGSSYNEQFF. CDR3 DNA sequence: TGCAGCGTTGAAGGGGGAGGGGGCGGGAGCTCCTACAATGAGCAGTTCTTC.

This clonotype was picked up a small number of times. The chain employs TRBV29-1 and TRBJ2-7, with 10 bases matching TRBD1. Losses at the gene ends were 2 bases for V and 4 bases for J; bases not matched to a gene: 2. Germline assignment: CDR1 SQVTM and CDR2 ANQGSEA. The CDR3 is 13 amino acids. The DNA for the CDR3 is TGCAGCGTTGAAAGGACAGGGGGGTACGAGCAGTACTTC. Translated: CSVERTGGYEQYF.

This clonotype has only a few counts. Here the CDR3 reads CSAIGPTIAEGYTF. CDR3 coding DNA: TGCAGTGCAATAGGGCCAACTATAGCGGAAGGCTACACCTTC. The chain uses TRBV20-1 and TRBJ1-2, with D unresolved. This CDR3 has 14 amino acids. The germline CDR1 and CDR2 sequences are DFQATT and SNEGSKA (reference sequence). V was trimmed by 6 bases and J by 8 bases, leaving 22 bases between them.

The CDR3 spells CASSVDPDDYGYTF. CDR3 DNA: TGTGCCAGCAGCGTAGATCCTGACGACTATGGCTACACCTTC. The rearrangement joins TRBV9 to TRBJ1-2; no reliable D call. The CDR3 length is 14 residues. V was pared by 0 bases and J by 3 bases, with 9 bases between. Germline assignment: CDR1 SGDLS and CDR2 YYNGEE.

This clonotype was counted between two and nine times. The chain combines TRBV6-4 with TRBJ1-1; D possibly corresponds to TRBD1 (5 bases). V dropped 6 bases and J dropped 1 base, with 9 bases sitting between them. The CDR3 consists of 13 residues. Germline V gene sequence: CDR1 MRHNA, CDR2 SNTAGT. The CDR3, as DNA: TGTGCCAGCAGGCTCGACAGGAACACTGAAGCTTTCTTT. Residues: CASRLDRNTEAFF.

There are a few counts of this clonotype. CDR3 bases: TGTGCCAGCAGCCAAGCGGGCCCTGCCAAAAACATTCAGTACTTC. Translation: CASSQAGPAKNIQYF. The chain carries TRBV4-2 and TRBJ2-4, with D unclear. This CDR3 is built from 15 residues. Germline V gene data show CDR1 as LGHNA and CDR2 as YNFKEQ. V was trimmed by 1 base and J by 1 base, leaving 8 bases between them.

This clonotype was detected only a few times. V usage is TRBV4-3 and J usage is TRBJ1-1; D is unclear. Trimming shortened V by 2 bases and J by 0 bases, and 10 bases separated the two germline ends. The CDR3 has 15 amino acids. Germline values: CDR1 LGHNA, CDR2 YSLEER. CDR3 DNA sequence: TGCGCCAGCAGCCAACAGTATCACATGAACACTGAAGCTTTCTTT. It yields the protein CASSQQYHMNTEAFF.

A few counts support this clonotype. This chain joins TRBV5-1 and TRBJ2-1; no clear D. Germline V gene sequence: CDR1 SGHRS, CDR2 YFSETQ. V lost 5 bases to trimming and J lost 0 bases, with 9 bases between them. This CDR3 spans 14 amino acids. DNA for the CDR3: TGCGCCAGCAGTCGAGTGAGCTCCTACAATGAGCAGTTCTTC. Its translation: CASSRVSSYNEQFF.

The rearrangement uses TRBV9 and TRBJ2-1; 7 bases match TRBD2. With V trimmed by 1 base and J by 4 bases, 5 bases remained unmatched. CDR1 is SGDLS, CDR2 YYNGEE, per germline. This CDR3 region has 15 residues. The CDR3 coding sequence is TGTGCCAGCAGCGTACACCATAGCGGGTACAATGAGCAGTTCTTC. It specifies CASSVHHSGYNEQFF.

As to this clonotype: Since a much larger clone is just one base distant, this may be a read error. The chain has TRBV12-3 or TRBV12-4 and TRBJ2-6; D unclear. CDR3 size: 15 residues. Trimming removed 2 bases from V and 0 bases from J, with 5 bases in between. In DNA, the CDR3 is TGTGCCAGCAGTTTATGGGTCTCTGGGGCCAACGTCCTGACTTTC. Translation gives CASSLWVSGANVLTF.

This chain links TRBV12-3 or TRBV12-4 with TRBJ1-5; no reliable D call. The ends were cut back, 4 bases at V and 4 bases at J, with 5 bases in the middle. This CDR3 is 12 amino acids long. Here the CDR3 reads CASSSENQPQHF. The CDR3 coding sequence is TGTGCCAGCAGTTCAGAAAATCAGCCCCAGCATTTT.

Only a few counts were recorded for this clonotype. This rearrangement joins TRBV5-4 to TRBJ2-7; no clear D gene. The germline gives CDR1 SGHNT, CDR2 YYREEE (reference sequence). The CDR3 length is 13 residues. Trimming stripped 5 bases from V and 2 bases from J, with 11 bases between. CDR3 sequence (DNA): TGTGCCAGCAGTTCCGTAAGCCCCTACGAGCAGTACTTC. Protein product: CASSSVSPYEQYF.

The chain's CDR3 is CSARENFNGYTF. DNA for the CDR3: TGCAGTGCTAGAGAAAATTTCAACGGCTACACCTTC. The chain employs TRBV20-1 and TRBJ1-2; D unresolved. With 0 bases removed from V and 8 bases from J, the gap between germline ends came to 10 bases. The CDR3 totals 12 residues. In germline, CDR1 is DFQATT, CDR2 SNEGSKA (reference sequence).